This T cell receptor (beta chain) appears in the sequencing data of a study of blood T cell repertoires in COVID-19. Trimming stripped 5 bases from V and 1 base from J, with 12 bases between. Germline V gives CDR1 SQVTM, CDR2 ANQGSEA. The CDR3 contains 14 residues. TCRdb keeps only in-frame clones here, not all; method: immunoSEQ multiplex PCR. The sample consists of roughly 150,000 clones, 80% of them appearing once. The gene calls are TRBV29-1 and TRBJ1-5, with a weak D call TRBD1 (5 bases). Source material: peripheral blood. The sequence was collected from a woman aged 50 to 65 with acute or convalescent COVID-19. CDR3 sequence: CSVRGGGSNQPQHF. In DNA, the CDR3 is TGCAGCGTTCGCGGCGGGGGGAGCAATCAGCCCCAGCATTTT.